This T cell receptor beta chain appears in the sequencing data of a study of CD8 T cells in ankylosing spondylitis. General study points: Prior work had noted some motif variants in reactive arthritis blood and synovial fluid. Significant enrichment of disease-linked clones was reportedly seen in matched ankylosing spondylitis synovial fluid. One TCR beta motif, made up of roughly eight highly homologous variants, appeared characteristic of ankylosing spondylitis blood.

MiXCR, applied by TCRdb to the 5' RACE reads, yields one record per CDR3 protein. The sample has 150,000 to 200,000 distinct CDR3 sequences, approximately 10% seen once. This clonotype was seen ten or more times. Its antigen is not identified. This CDR3 comprises 17 residues. J was trimmed by 3 bases and V by 0 bases; bases with no gene match: 12. CDR1 is SGHRS, CDR2 YFSETQ, per germline. This sequence joins TRBV5-1 and TRBJ2-7; TRBD1 matches 7 bases. The specimen was blood, either unsorted or a sorted T cell fraction (not recorded which). This TCR was sampled from a male donor with ankylosing spondylitis or in good health (not recorded which). CDR3 region: CASSLEPQGQIVYEQYF. For the CDR3, the DNA is TGCGCCAGCAGCTTGGAACCCCAGGGACAGATCGTCTACGAGCAGTACTTC.